The clone carrying this T cell receptor (beta chain) was recorded at least ten times. The antigen is unknown. The entry originates in a study of T cells in Graves' hyperthyroidism and ophthalmopathy. General study findings and limits: Most expanded thyroid clonotypes above 0.001 recurred in blood. Classification by a 13 V-J model distinguished ophthalmopathy from stable hyperthyroidism.

Amplification of TCR beta CDR3 regions was performed using RNA transcripts as template. The HTBI primer set was used in a first-round RT-PCR of the TCR CDR3. Each CDR3 protein gets one entry after TCRdb re-called the multiplex PCR reads with MiXCR. The sample lists roughly 380,000 distinct CDR3 sequences, 18% occurring once. Sequenced material: blood. The sequence was obtained from a woman between 40 and 50 years old with Graves' ophthalmopathy.

CDR3 protein: CASSLLGGSGNTIYF. CDR3 bases: TGTGCCAGCAGTTTATTGGGGGGTTCTGGAAACACCATATATTTT. V usage is TRBV27 and J usage is TRBJ1-3; possible D gene TRBD1, 5 bases. Germline CDR1 MNHEY, CDR2 SMNVEV (reference sequence). Trimming took 1 base from V and 1 from J, leaving 8 bases between them. This CDR3 spans 15 amino acids.